The entry that follows covers one TCR beta chain sequence. Its antigen is still unknown. Per-base quality was not reported, and no clone a single base away is much larger than it. The sample has other DNA sequences that encode this CDR3 too. Patients with a history of autoimmune disease or receiving systemic immunosuppression were excluded from the trial. Peripheral blood for TCR sequencing was collected from all dose cohorts at baseline, on cycle 4 day 1, and on cycle 7 day 1. The samples were drawn from a first-in-human, open-label, multicenter phase I dose-escalation trial of ivuxolimab. Adults with locally advanced or metastatic melanoma, renal cell carcinoma, hepatocellular carcinoma or head and neck squamous cell carcinoma were enrolled in the trial. Before TCR sequencing, CD4+ T cells and CD8+ T cells from peripheral blood were sorted into separate populations. This record belongs to a study of OX40 agonist ivuxolimab in advanced cancers. With regard to the full study: The costimulatory receptor OX40 (CD134) was targeted by ivuxolimab, a fully human IgG2 agonistic monoclonal antibody. The paper reports the monotherapy dose-escalation portion (N of about 56 patients) of the phase I ivuxolimab trial. Intravenous ivuxolimab was administered to patients every 2 weeks at six dose levels: 0.01, 0.1, 0.3, 1.5, 3 and 10 mg/kg. Prior anti-PD-1, anti-PD-L1 or anti-CTLA-4 therapy was permitted, and checkpoint inhibitors had been received by around 39% of dose-escalation patients. Three dose-escalation patients achieved partial responses, one with hepatocellular carcinoma and two with cutaneous melanoma. A male proportion of approximately 83% and a mean age of 60 years, ranging from roughly 23 to 85, were recorded for the dose-escalation cohort. Of the approximately 50 dose-escalation patients, hepatocellular carcinoma was present in around 20, melanoma in around 15, renal cell carcinoma in 9 and head and neck cancer in 9. Peripheral TCRbeta sequencing was intended to test whether TCR sequence diversity was altered and clonal T-cell expansion was caused by ivuxolimab. Broader findings and caveats from the paper: The antigen specificity of the clonally expanded peripheral T cells was not determined. Low levels of normalized T-cell clonal expansion were also seen in some patients who did not respond. Clonal expansion of both CD4+ and CD8+ blood T cells was observed from baseline to week 6 at doses 0.1 to 3.0 mg/kg. Partial responders in the 0.1-3.0 mg/kg groups had among the lowest normalized peripheral clonal expansion, especially among CD8+ T cells. On average, CD8+ T cells showed more expanded clones than CD4+ T cells after ivuxolimab.

Genomic DNA was extracted from sorted cells for sequencing of the TCRbeta CDR3 region. TCRbeta CDR3 regions were sequenced using the immunoSEQ Assay. The table comes from immuneACCESS by way of TCRdb, which keeps in-frame sequences with V and J called. Part of the clones is missing from these tables; in studies checked, under half for an unresolved V gene and the rest for unknown reasons. This sample holds under 100,000 clones; roughly 80% were observed only once. Of the sample, 4.5% to 5.5% falls within the top ten clones. Including cysteine and phenylalanine, the CDR3 has 12 amino acids. The retained sequence is limited to the CDR3, 36 bases, with the frame set at the first base. Trimming takes 7 bases from V and 0 bases from J, and the germline ends sit 5 bases apart. CDR1 and CDR2, per the germline V gene, are SGHAT and FQNNGV.

The receptor was isolated from an adult with an advanced solid tumor such as melanoma, head and neck, liver or kidney cancer. The chain links TRBV11-2 with TRBJ2-3, with a weak D call of TRBD2 (5 bases match). The material was CD4+ or CD8+ T cells sorted from blood, obtained in a trial of the OX40 agonist ivuxolimab. CDR3 protein: CASTGSTDTQYF. The sequenced DNA is TGTGCCAGCACGGGAAGCACAGATACGCAGTATTTT.